The present entry profiles one T cell receptor (beta chain) with its context. Its antigen is undetermined. Treatment meaning: oral pan-JAK inhibitor, 5-10 mg twice daily. This entry belongs to a study of CD8+ T cells in alopecia areata. Across the study: Each day, treated patients took oral tofacitinib twice, at 5 to 10 mg per dose.

V dropped 6 bases and J dropped 6; count of bases not matched to a gene: 7. Per the germline V gene, CDR1 is MNHEY and CDR2 is SMNVEV (reference sequence). The CDR3 totals 14 residues. Sequencing templates came from extracted RNA that was reverse transcribed into cDNA. Clones were sequenced by immunoSEQ multiplex PCR, and TCRdb holds only the in-frame ones, with some missing. The sample comprises approximately 140,000 clones, 85% to 90% of which are singletons, and under 15% rests with the top ten. Findings and limits, study-wide: For patients receiving tofacitinib, scalp clonality and expanded CD8+ clones among the top 100 significantly decreased. Numerous clones, expanded in lesions, remained in scalp and blood during tofacitinib. Scalp sample data also include resident alphabeta T cells from normal skin.

This sample comprised CD8+ T cells sorted from blood, obtained at week 4, from a patient treated with tofacitinib. This clonotype was sampled from a human donor with alopecia areata. The chain uses TRBV27 and TRBJ1-4; 7 nucleotides match TRBD1. The CDR3 DNA follows: TGTGCCAGCAGACCCCGGGACAGCTATGAAAAACTGTTTTTT. Protein: CASRPRDSYEKLFF.